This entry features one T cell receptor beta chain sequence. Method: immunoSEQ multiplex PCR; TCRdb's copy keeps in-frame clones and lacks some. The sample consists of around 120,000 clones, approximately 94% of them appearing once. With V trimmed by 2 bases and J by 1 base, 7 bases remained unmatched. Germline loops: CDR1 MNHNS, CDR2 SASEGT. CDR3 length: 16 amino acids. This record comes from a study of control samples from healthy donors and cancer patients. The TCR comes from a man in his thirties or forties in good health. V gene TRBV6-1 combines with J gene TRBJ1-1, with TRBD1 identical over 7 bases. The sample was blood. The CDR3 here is CASSEPRTGSNTEAFF. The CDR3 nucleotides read TGTGCCAGCAGTGAACCTAGGACAGGCTCGAACACTGAAGCTTTCTTT.